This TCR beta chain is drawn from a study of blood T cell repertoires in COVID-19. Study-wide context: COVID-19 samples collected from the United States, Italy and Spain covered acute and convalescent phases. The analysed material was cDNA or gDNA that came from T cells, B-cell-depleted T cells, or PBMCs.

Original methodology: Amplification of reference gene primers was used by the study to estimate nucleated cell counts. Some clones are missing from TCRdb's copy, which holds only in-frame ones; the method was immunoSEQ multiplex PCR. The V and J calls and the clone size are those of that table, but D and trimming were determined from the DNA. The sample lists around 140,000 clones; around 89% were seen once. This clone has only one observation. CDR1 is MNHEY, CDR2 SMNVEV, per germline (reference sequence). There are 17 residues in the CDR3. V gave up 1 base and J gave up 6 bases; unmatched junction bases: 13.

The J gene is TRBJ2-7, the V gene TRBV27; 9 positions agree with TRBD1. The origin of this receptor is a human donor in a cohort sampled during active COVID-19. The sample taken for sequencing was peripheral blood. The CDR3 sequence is CASSLFIGRTGVAEQYF. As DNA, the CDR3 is TGTGCCAGCAGTTTATTTATAGGAAGGACAGGGGTCGCCGAGCAGTACTTC.